This entry features one T cell receptor (beta chain) sequence. This clone's antigen is unknown. Per-base qualities were not stored, and no clone one base away is much larger. This record belongs to a study of shared clonotypes between healthy human individuals (dated by TCRdb to between 2020 and 2021). At the level of the whole study: A couple of women and a few men aged 18 to 49 years were included in the cohort. For each donor, CD4 naive and CD4 memory were each run on three plates, CD8 naive on two plates, and CD8 memory on one plate. The study deeply sequenced blood TCR repertoires of five healthy adults to estimate repertoire size and the extent of clonotype sharing between individuals. To increase sequencing depth and limit assay-specific biases, TCR repertoire library preparation and sequencing were carried out by different laboratories using diverse techniques. Leukapheresis yielded between about 0.85 and 9.5 billion PBMCs per donor. Broader findings and caveats from the paper: Estimated clonotype richness was generally larger for naive than for memory subsets. Compared with non-shared clonotypes, clonotypes shared by all four sorted-subset donors had higher generation probabilities. Rarefaction of sorted-subset datasets indicated incomplete sequencing despite the large sequencing depth. The small number of donors limited the genetic and exposure-history diversity represented. Based on pairwise subsampling, the degree of clonotype sharing among donors was expected to be affected by sequencing depth. Across four donors, approximately 5% of naive CD4, more than 3% of naive CD8, roughly 2.3% of memory CD4, and about 0.44% of memory CD8 clonotypes were shared. Sampling was restricted to blood, and TCR repertoires in tissue are likely to differ from TCR repertoires in blood.

TCR CDR3 regions were amplified from genomic DNA by multiplex PCR using the deep immunoSEQ assay. For each cell subset, the extracted genomic DNA was distributed evenly across all wells of several immunoSEQ 96-well plates, and each plate served as one replicate. Each replicate PCR for sorted subsets received about 200 ng genomic DNA, equal to about 30,000 T cell genomes. Purified libraries were measured with a Qubit 3.0 fluorometer, size-checked on a Bioanalyzer 2100, and measured again with the KAPA Library Quantification kit. A separate single-read 150-cycle Illumina NextSeq 550 flow cell was used to sequence each immunoSEQ 96-well plate. In the authors' own workflow: The immunoSEQ output contained only junctional sequences without quality scores, so filtering could not match that applied to full-length reads. To assign V/J genes and CDR3, sequences were annotated using PyIR, a Python wrapper for IgBLAST v1.9, with IMGT germline references. Reads were removed for weak V/J assignments (E-value above 1e-6), missing CDR3, stop codons, out-of-frame junctions, or ambiguous translated residues. V3J clonotypes were defined by identical inferred V gene, J gene, and CDR3 amino acid sequence. Percentage overlap between repertoires was computed as shared unique clonotypes divided by the size of the smaller repertoire. Three approaches were used to assess repertoire richness: RTK rarefaction, the Chao1 estimator, and Recon v2.1 estimates of unobserved clonotypes. Generation probabilities were computed with OLGA for all TCRbeta clonotypes obtained by the gDNA method from several donors. In TCRdb, the immuneACCESS table is reduced to in-frame sequences with V and J assigned. These tables do not hold every clone; where another copy was compared, an unresolved V gene accounts for under half, and the others remain unexplained. V, J and clone size reflect that table, while D and trimming were determined from the DNA. Present in this sample are about 1.5 million clones, roughly 96% of which were seen just once. In total, the top ten clones hold approximately 1.1% of the sample.

Healthy HIV-negative adults with no recently reported acute infections or vaccinations were included as donors. Every donor was a Caucasian adult residing in Nashville, Tennessee, USA. CD4+ T cells were enriched by magnetic negative selection; naive cells were then positively selected on CD45RA, and the negative fraction formed the memory subset. After blood collection by leukapheresis, PBMCs were isolated using Ficoll-Histopaque density gradient centrifugation and then cryopreserved in the vapor phase of liquid nitrogen. Purity and quantity of every magnetically sorted T cell population were checked by analytical flow cytometry. Genomic DNA was isolated from each sorted fraction and quantified by UV absorbance on a Nanodrop 2000c. Deletion took 3 bases off V and 6 bases off J, with a span of 16 bases between the germline ends. The CDR3 measures 15 amino acids from cysteine to phenylalanine. CDR3 DNA is the only sequence kept; it has 45 bases, read in frame from the first base. As encoded in the germline V gene, CDR1 is SGDLS while CDR2 is YYNGEE.

Recombination connected TRBV9 to TRBJ2-1; a tentative D call is TRBD2 (7 bases match). The sequencing input was naive CD4+ T cells sorted from blood. The cell subset or site label here, explained by the study, means: CD45RA+ positively selected. This sequence was found in a man in his thirties or forties in good health. The CDR3 in this case is CASSARWGGGNEQFF. The bases are TGTGCCAGCAGCGCCAGGTGGGGAGGGGGCAATGAGCAGTTCTTC.